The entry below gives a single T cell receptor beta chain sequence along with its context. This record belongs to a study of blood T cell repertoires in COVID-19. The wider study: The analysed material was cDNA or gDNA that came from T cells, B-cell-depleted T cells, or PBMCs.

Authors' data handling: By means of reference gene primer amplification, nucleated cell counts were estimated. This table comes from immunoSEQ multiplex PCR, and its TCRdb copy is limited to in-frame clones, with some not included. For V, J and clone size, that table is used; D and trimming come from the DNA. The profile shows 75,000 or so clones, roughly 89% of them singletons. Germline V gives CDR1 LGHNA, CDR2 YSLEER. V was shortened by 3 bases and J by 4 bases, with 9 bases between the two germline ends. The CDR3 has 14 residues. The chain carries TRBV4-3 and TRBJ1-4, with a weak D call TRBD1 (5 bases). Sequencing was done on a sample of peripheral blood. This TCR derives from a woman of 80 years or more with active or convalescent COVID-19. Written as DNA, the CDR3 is TGCGCCAGCAGCCAGGGACTCAATAATGAAAAACTGTTTTTT. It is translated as CASSQGLNNEKLFF.